This T cell receptor (beta chain) was identified during a study of T cell changes during pregnancy in multiple sclerosis. V gave up 10 bases and J gave up 4 bases, with 22 bases separating them. The germline V gene has CDR1 ENHRY and CDR2 SYGVKD. CDR3 length: 15 residues. Repertoires were generated with immunoSEQ multiplex PCR, while TCRdb's copy carries only in-frame clones and drops some. The table lists 45,000 to 50,000 clones, about 90% of them singletons. The sequenced sample was CD4+ T cells from peripheral blood mononuclear cells, obtained in the second trimester of pregnancy. This clonotype was sampled from a female donor in good health, enrolled as a control in a pregnancy study. This chain connects TRBV10-3 to TRBJ1-2; maybe TRBD1 (6 bases). The DNA of the CDR3 is TGTGCCAGCACCAACCTCGGGGGGCTGGTCTATGGCTACACCTTC. Residues: CASTNLGGLVYGYTF.